This entry lists 12 T cell receptor beta chains sequenced from one sample in a study of T cells in Graves' hyperthyroidism and ophthalmopathy. Regions amplified from RNA transcripts were the TCR beta CDR3 regions. HTBI primers were used for first-round RT-PCR of the TCR CDR3. TCRdb ran MiXCR on the multiplex PCR reads and lists one entry per CDR3 protein. The table has roughly 640,000 distinct CDR3 sequences, roughly a sixth seen once. The sample was blood. The receptor source for this set is a woman in her 40s with Graves' ophthalmopathy.

In this sample, this clonotype turned up many times. This sequence joins TRBV11-2 and TRBJ2-1; 7 bases align to TRBD2. The junction had 6 bases not matched to a gene; V was cut back by 3 bases and J by 7 bases. This CDR3 is 14 amino acids long. Germline CDR1 reads SGHAT; CDR2 reads FQNNGV. The CDR3 is CASSFGGSINEQFF. In nucleotides, the CDR3 is TGTGCCAGCAGCTTCGGGGGGAGTATAAATGAGCAGTTCTTC.

The V and J genes are TRBV19 and TRBJ1-5; D call uncertain. The length of the CDR3 is 15 residues. Trimming took off 3 bases at V and 0 bases at J, with 9 bases between the two ends. In germline, CDR1 is LNHDA, CDR2 SQIVND (reference sequence). The CDR3 region is CASSIATFSNQPQHF. CDR3 in DNA: TGTGCCAGTAGTATTGCTACATTTAGCAATCAGCCCCAGCATTTT.

V and J are TRBV29-1 and TRBJ2-1; either TRBD1 or TRBD2 may supply D (5 bases each). The ends were cut back, 8 bases at V and 1 base at J, with 15 bases in the middle. The germline CDR1 and CDR2 sequences are SQVTM and ANQGSEA. The CDR3 spans 14 residues. CDR3 nucleotide sequence: TGCAGCTCGGCGGCCAGGGAGTCCTACAATGAGCAGTTCTTC. It codes for CSSAARESYNEQFF.

The chain employs TRBV7-2 and TRBJ2-7, with 7 nucleotides matching TRBD1. Germline lookup yields CDR1 SGHTA and CDR2 FQGNSA. CDR3 length equals 15 residues. The junction had 6 bases not matched to a gene; V was cut back by 1 base and J by 3 bases. CDR3 loop: CASSLVATGSYEQYF. CDR3 DNA: TGTGCCAGCAGCTTAGTCGCGACAGGGAGCTACGAGCAGTACTTC.

As regards this clonotype: One base away lies a much larger clone, so this may be a sequencing read error. This chain links TRBV7-8 with TRBJ2-7; TRBD1 is a possible D gene (6 bases). Germline CDR1 reads SGHVS; CDR2 reads FQNEAQ. The length of the CDR3 is 15 residues. Trimming stripped 3 bases from V and 7 bases from J, with 19 bases between. The CDR3 region has the DNA TGTGCCAGCAGCTTGGGTGACGGACAGAACAATGAGCAGTACTTC. This translates into CASSLGDGQNNEQYF.

This clonotype was found many times. The V gene is TRBV12-3 or TRBV12-4, the J gene TRBJ1-1; D is possibly TRBD1 (6 bases). Trimming shortened V by 1 base and J by 7 bases, and 10 bases separated the two germline ends. The CDR3 has 13 amino acids. The CDR3, as DNA: TGTGCCAGCAGTTTAGGGGGGCGCATTGAAGCTTTCTTT. Its protein product is CASSLGGRIEAFF.

This clonotype was recorded a few times. This sequence joins TRBV20-1 and TRBJ2-2; 7 nucleotides align to TRBD1. The germline gives CDR1 DFQATT, CDR2 SNEGSKA (reference sequence). J gave up 3 bases and V 6 bases, and 7 bases lay outside the gene matches. The CDR3 runs 14 residues. The CDR3 loop reads CSAPRQGYTGELFF. CDR3 DNA sequence: TGCAGTGCCCCTCGACAGGGATACACCGGGGAGCTGTTTTTT.

This clonotype occurred many times. The chain links TRBV28 to TRBJ2-7; D might be TRBD1 (6 bases). CDR3 length: 13 residues. Trimming left V 6 bases short and J 4 bases short, with 13 bases between. The germline V gene has CDR1 MDHEN and CDR2 SYDVKM. The CDR3 nucleotides are TGTGCCAGCAGATCAGGACAGCAATACGAGCAGTACTTC. It specifies CASRSGQQYEQYF.

This clonotype has a count of ten or more. The CDR3 loop reads CSAPPTKGQGSNTEAFF. CDR3 DNA: TGCAGTGCTCCGCCAACGAAAGGTCAGGGGAGTAACACTGAAGCTTTCTTT. V usage is TRBV20-1 and J usage is TRBJ1-1; TRBD1 might be the D (6 bases). There are 17 residues in the CDR3. CDR1 is DFQATT and CDR2 is SNEGSKA in the germline V gene (reference sequence). V was pared by 5 bases and J by 2 bases, with 24 bases between.

This clonotype was observed many times. The chain carries TRBV12-3 or TRBV12-4 and TRBJ1-2; 12 nucleotides match TRBD1. The CDR3 spans 14 residues. Germline trimming cut 7 bases from V and 5 bases from J; bases unmatched to any gene: 5. The CDR3 DNA reads as TGTGCCAGCACCCGGGACAGGGGGCTTTATGGCTACACCTTC. It specifies CASTRDRGLYGYTF.

This clonotype was detected ten times or more. The genes are TRBV15 and TRBJ2-5; D unclear. The CDR3 is made up of 14 amino acids. The germline gives CDR1 LNHNV, CDR2 YYDKDF (reference sequence). Trimming stripped 0 bases from V and 5 bases from J, with 10 bases between. CDR3 DNA: TGTGCCACCAGCAGAGATGTCGCGAAGGAGACCCAGTACTTC. Encoded protein: CATSRDVAKETQYF.

This chain connects TRBV15 to TRBJ2-1, with 11 positions matching TRBD2. The CDR3 has 17 amino acids. V gave up 0 bases and J gave up 8 bases; unmatched junction bases: 9. The germline V gene has CDR1 LNHNV and CDR2 YYDKDF (reference sequence). CDR3 in amino acids: CATSREVAGGPVDEQFF. The CDR3 DNA sequence: TGTGCCACCAGCAGAGAAGTAGCGGGGGGGCCAGTCGATGAGCAGTTCTTC.